This T cell receptor (beta chain) was identified in a study of OX40 agonist ivuxolimab in advanced cancers. The CDR3 totals 16 residues. V lost 4 bases, J lost 4 bases, and 9 bases stayed unmatched. Looked up from germline, CDR1 is MNHEY and CDR2 is SVGAGI. Repertoires were generated with immunoSEQ multiplex PCR, while TCRdb's copy carries only in-frame clones and drops some. The sample consists of tens of thousands of clones, about 86% of them appearing once. This material consisted of CD4+ or CD8+ T cells sorted from blood, taken in a trial of the OX40 agonist ivuxolimab. The sequence was obtained from an adult with an advanced solid tumor such as melanoma, head and neck, liver or kidney cancer. The V and J genes are TRBV6-5 and TRBJ1-2; 10 bases fit TRBD1. CDR3 nucleotides: TGTGCCAGCAGTTCCCCTGGGACAGGGGTGAGCTATGGCTACACCTTC. It specifies CASSSPGTGVSYGYTF.